These 20 T cell receptor beta chains were all obtained from the same sample, sequenced in a study of blood T cell repertoires in COVID-19. TCRdb's table, derived via immunoSEQ multiplex PCR, lists solely in-frame clones and lacks some. The table lists approximately 210,000 clones, about 91% of them singletons. The sample taken for sequencing was peripheral blood. The source of these receptors is a woman in her thirties or forties with acute or convalescent COVID-19.

The rearrangement joins TRBV25-1 to TRBJ2-5; possible D gene TRBD2, 6 bases. CDR1 and CDR2 (germline): MGHDK, SYGVNS. The V and J ends lost 2 bases and 1 base respectively, with 14 bases between them. This CDR3 region has 16 residues. CDR3 loop: CASSEPGREFQETQYF. The CDR3 DNA reads as TGTGCCAGCAGTGAACCGGGACGGGAGTTCCAAGAGACCCAGTACTTC.

The chain combines TRBV2 with TRBJ2-5, with a possible D match to TRBD1 (5 bases). Germline V gene sequence: CDR1 SNHLY, CDR2 FYNNEI. The V end lost 6 bases, the J end lost 2 bases, and 10 bases lay between the germline ends. CDR3 length: 13 amino acids. CDR3 amino acids: CASRWGLQETQYF. Here the CDR3 DNA reads TGTGCCAGCAGGTGGGGCTTACAAGAGACCCAGTACTTC. Full variable domain (missing parts from reference TRBV2 and TRBJ2-5): EPEVTQTPSHQVTQMGQEVILRCVPISNHLYFYWYRQILGQKVEFLVSFYNNEISEKSEIFDDQFSVERPDGSNFTLKIRSTKLEDSAMYFCASRWGLQETQYFGPGTRLLVL.

This sequence joins TRBV7-2 and TRBJ1-2; D might be TRBD1 (6 bases). Germline CDR1 and CDR2: SGHTA and FQGNSA. This CDR3 has 16 residues. The V gene lost 0 bases and the J gene lost 4 bases, with 15 bases spanning the gap. Here the CDR3 DNA reads TGTGCCAGCAGCTTAGCAAGTAAACAGGGTATCTATGGCTACACCTTC. Translated, it gives CASSLASKQGIYGYTF.

The chain is built from TRBV27 and TRBJ1-1; 9 bases line up with TRBD1. Germline V gene lookup returns CDR1 MNHEY and CDR2 SMNVEV (reference sequence). V was pared by 5 bases and J by 5 bases, with 3 bases of the junction left unmatched. There are 13 residues in the CDR3. The CDR3 loop reads CASSMGQGTEAFF. The CDR3 DNA reads as TGTGCCAGCAGTATGGGACAGGGAACTGAAGCTTTCTTT.

The chain employs TRBV6-5 and TRBJ2-1, with D tentatively TRBD1 (6 bases). The V and J ends lost 6 bases and 10 bases respectively, with 16 bases between them. The germline gives CDR1 MNHEY, CDR2 SVGAGI. The CDR3 totals 13 residues. In nucleotides, the CDR3 is TGTGCCAGCAGCCAACTAGACAGGTACGAGCAGTTCTTC. Protein product: CASSQLDRYEQFF.

The CDR3 sequence: CASRQSGSNQPQHF. In DNA form, the CDR3 reads TGTGCCAGCAGACAAAGCGGTAGCAATCAGCCCCAGCATTTT. This chain joins TRBV7-9 and TRBJ1-5; no clear D gene. Germline CDR1 and CDR2: SEHNR and FQNEAQ (reference sequence). Between the trimmed V and J ends, which lost 6 bases and 0 bases, there was a span of 9 bases. This CDR3 is 14 amino acids long.

This clone occurred once. The chain has TRBV12-3 or TRBV12-4 and TRBJ2-5; D is uncertain. CDR3 length: 12 residues. Trimming shortened V by 5 bases and J by 1 base, and 5 bases separated the two germline ends. For the CDR3, the DNA is TGTGCCAGCAGTGTATCCCAAGAGACCCAGTACTTC. The encoded protein is CASSVSQETQYF.

V gene TRBV29-1 combines with J gene TRBJ2-5; no firm D call. Germline CDR1 and CDR2: SQVTM and ANQGSEA. V was trimmed by 6 bases and J by 5 bases, leaving 13 bases between them. The CDR3 is 12 amino acids. CDR3 loop: CSVVADGETQYF. CDR3 DNA sequence: TGCAGCGTAGTGGCCGACGGGGAGACCCAGTACTTC.

This clone was seen only once. This chain joins TRBV19 and TRBJ2-2; D is undetermined. The CDR3 loop spans 12 amino acids. With 5 bases removed from V and 6 bases from J, the gap between germline ends came to 7 bases. Germline CDR1 reads LNHDA; CDR2 reads SQIVND (reference sequence). The CDR3 is CASSAEAGELFF. In DNA form, the CDR3 reads TGTGCCAGTAGTGCAGAAGCCGGGGAGCTGTTTTTT.

This clone appeared a single time. V gene TRBV5-4 combines with J gene TRBJ2-2; 11 nucleotides agree with TRBD2. CDR1 is SGHNT and CDR2 is YYREEE in the germline V gene (reference sequence). The CDR3 has 16 amino acids. The V segment lost 5 bases and the J segment 3 bases; nucleotides outside the gene matches: 6. The DNA for the CDR3 is TGTGCCAGCAGACCACTAGCGGGGGCCCACACCGGGGAGCTGTTTTTT. Translation: CASRPLAGAHTGELFF.

DNA of the CDR3: TGTGCCAGTAGTTTACGGGGGGGGTTCGACTATGGCTACACCTTC. Encoded protein: CASSLRGGFDYGYTF. This rearrangement joins TRBV19 to TRBJ1-2; the D gene is possibly TRBD1 (5 bases). Deletions cut 5 bases from V and 3 bases from J, with 16 bases between. CDR3 size: 15 residues. Germline CDR1 is LNHDA and CDR2 is SQIVND (reference sequence).

The J gene is TRBJ1-2, the V gene TRBV6-1; TRBD1 matches 9 bases. CDR3 length: 15 residues. The V gene's germline CDR1 is MNHNS and CDR2 SASEGT. The junction had 3 bases not matched to a gene; V was cut back by 0 bases and J by 4 bases. The CDR3 loop reads CASSEALGQGYGYTF. CDR3 DNA sequence: TGTGCCAGCAGTGAAGCGCTGGGACAGGGCTATGGCTACACCTTC.

This chain uses TRBV5-1 with TRBJ1-1; TRBD1 aligns across 7 bases. The CDR3 is 15 residues long. V trimming: 3 bases; J trimming: 4 bases; junction bases outside the gene matches: 9. Germline V CDR1 and CDR2: SGHRS, YFSETQ. The CDR3 spells CASSWAGTASTEAFF. The CDR3 coding sequence is TGCGCCAGCAGCTGGGCCGGGACAGCGAGCACTGAAGCTTTCTTT.

There are many counts of this clone. V gene TRBV5-1 combines with J gene TRBJ2-4; TRBD1 aligns across 8 bases. V shed 4 bases and J 6 bases; nucleotides not matched to a gene: 6. CDR1 is SGHRS, CDR2 YFSETQ, per germline. The CDR3 totals 14 residues. CDR3 sequence reads: CASSQTGALNIQYF. The CDR3 DNA reads TGCGCCAGCAGCCAGACAGGGGCGTTAAACATTCAGTACTTC.

In the case of this clone: This sample also contains other DNA sequences that code for the same CDR3. The V call is TRBV27, the J call TRBJ1-3; weak D call: TRBD1 (5 bases). Per germline, CDR1 MNHEY and CDR2 SMNVEV (reference sequence). CDR3 length: 14 amino acids. The germline V and J ends were trimmed by 5 bases and 0 bases, with 8 bases remaining between them. The CDR3 nucleotides read TGTGCCAGCAGTGGGGGGGGCTCTGGAAACACCATATATTTT. Amino acid sequence: CASSGGGSGNTIYF.

The chain employs TRBV14 and TRBJ2-1; 10 nucleotides agree with TRBD2. CDR3 length: 18 residues. V was pared by 4 bases and J by 9 bases, with 18 bases of the junction left unmatched. Germline V CDR1 and CDR2: SGHDN, FVKESK. Written as DNA, the CDR3 is TGTGCCAGCAGCCGAGACTTCTATCAGCGGGGGGGGTTAGTTGAGCAGTTCTTC. Amino acids: CASSRDFYQRGGLVEQFF.

The chain links TRBV5-1 to TRBJ2-5, with 7 bases identical to TRBD2. V was pared by 5 bases and J by 1 base, with 5 bases of the junction left unmatched. The CDR3 contains 14 residues. Germline CDR1 SGHRS, CDR2 YFSETQ. DNA of the CDR3: TGCGCCAGCAGATGGGGCGGGAGCCAAGAGACCCAGTACTTC. Its translation: CASRWGGSQETQYF. Full variable domain (outside the CDR3, taken from reference TRBV5-1 and TRBJ2-5): KAGVTQTPRYLIKTRGQQVTLSCSPISGHRSVSWYQQTPGQGLQFLFEYFSETQRNKGNFPGRFSGRQFSNSRSEMNVSTLELGDSALYLCASRWGGSQETQYFGPGTRLLVL.

V gene TRBV27 combines with J gene TRBJ2-1; D is unclear. This CDR3 comprises 11 residues. The V end was cut by 2 bases, the J end by 9 bases, with 5 bases between. Per germline, CDR1 MNHEY and CDR2 SMNVEV (reference sequence). CDR3 sequence reads: CASSLLSEQFF. The CDR3 region has the DNA TGTGCCAGCAGTTTACTGTCTGAGCAGTTCTTC.

The chain combines TRBV3-1 (or the pseudogene TRBV3-2) with TRBJ1-2; D unresolved. The V gene's germline CDR1 is LGHDT and CDR2 YNNKEL (reference sequence). The V end lost 0 bases, the J end lost 2 bases, and 7 bases lay between the germline ends. This CDR3 contains 14 residues. The CDR3 loop is CASSQEFQNYGYTF. The CDR3 region has the DNA TGTGCCAGCAGCCAAGAGTTCCAAAACTATGGCTACACCTTC.

V usage is TRBV30 and J usage is TRBJ2-1; D unclear. There are 11 residues in the CDR3. Germline V gives CDR1 GTSNPN, CDR2 SVGIG (reference sequence). Deletions cut 2 bases from V and 9 bases from J, with 8 bases between. CDR3 nucleotide sequence: TGTGCCTGGAGTCGCGATTCTGAGCAGTTCTTC. Translated: CAWSRDSEQFF. The full variable domain, rest sourced from reference TRBV30 and TRBJ2-1, is SQTIHQWPATLVQPVGSPLSLECTVEGTSNPNLYWYRQAAGRGLQLLFYSVGIGQISSEVPQNLSASRPQDRQFILSSKKLLLSDSGFYLCAWSRDSEQFFGPGTRLTVL.